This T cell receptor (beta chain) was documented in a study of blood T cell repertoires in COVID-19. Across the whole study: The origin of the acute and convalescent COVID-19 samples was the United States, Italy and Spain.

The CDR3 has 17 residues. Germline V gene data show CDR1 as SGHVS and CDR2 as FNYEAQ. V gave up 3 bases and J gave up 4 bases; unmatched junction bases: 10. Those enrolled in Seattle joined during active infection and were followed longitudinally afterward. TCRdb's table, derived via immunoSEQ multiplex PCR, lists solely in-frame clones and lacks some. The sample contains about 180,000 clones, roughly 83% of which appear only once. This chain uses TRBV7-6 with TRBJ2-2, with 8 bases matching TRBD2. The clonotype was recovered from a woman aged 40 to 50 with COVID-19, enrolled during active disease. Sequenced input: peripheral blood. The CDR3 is CASSFPSGSVGTGELFF. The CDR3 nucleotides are TGTGCCAGCAGCTTTCCCAGCGGGAGTGTCGGCACCGGGGAGCTGTTTTTT.